This passage covers 14 T cell receptor beta chains from one sample sequenced in a study of T cell responses to AZD1222 COVID-19 vaccine. The table came from immunoSEQ multiplex PCR; TCRdb's copy has only in-frame clones and leaves some out. Of 130,000 to 150,000 clones detected, 80% to 90% appear once; the ten largest clones hold 4.5% to 6.5%. This material consisted of peripheral blood, taken on day 0 of AZD1222 vaccination. These receptor sequences come from an adult in good health.

This clone showed up just once. The chain recombines TRBV7-3 with TRBJ1-2; 10 bases are shared with TRBD1. Trimming removed 1 base from V and 5 bases from J; junction bases left unmatched: 7. This CDR3 has 16 amino acids. Germline values: CDR1 SGHTA, CDR2 FQGTGA. The CDR3 sequence is CASSLSPGTGVYGYTF. In DNA, the CDR3 is TGTGCCAGCAGCTTAAGCCCTGGGACAGGGGTTTATGGCTACACCTTC.

The table lists this clone with a few counts. The V call is TRBV7-8, the J call TRBJ2-6, with 10 bases aligning to TRBD1. The V gene end was trimmed by 5 bases and the J gene end by 4 bases; junction bases not matched to a gene: 8. The CDR3 loop spans 17 amino acids. The germline V gene has CDR1 SGHVS and CDR2 FQNEAQ. CDR3: CASSEMGQGSGANVLTF. Here the CDR3 DNA reads TGTGCCAGCAGCGAGATGGGACAGGGGTCCGGGGCCAACGTCCTGACTTTC.

The gene calls are TRBV28 and TRBJ2-7, with TRBD2 identical over 7 bases. This CDR3 has 17 amino acids. The V gene end was trimmed by 5 bases and the J gene end by 0 bases; junction bases not matched to a gene: 13. The germline V gene encodes CDR1 MDHEN and CDR2 SYDVKM. The CDR3 here is CASSLYLRREASYEQYF. As DNA, the CDR3 is TGTGCCAGCAGTCTATACCTAAGACGGGAGGCCTCCTACGAGCAGTACTTC.

The rearrangement uses TRBV7-2 and TRBJ2-1; no firm D call. This CDR3 is 14 amino acids long. Germline loops: CDR1 SGHTA, CDR2 FQGNSA. V was cut by 5 bases and J by 2 bases, with 10 bases left in between. The CDR3 loop reads CASSPPVTYNEQFF. CDR3 in DNA: TGTGCCAGCAGCCCGCCGGTTACCTACAATGAGCAGTTCTTC.

Here the CDR3 DNA reads TGCAGTGCTAGTTTCGGGGCCTCGGGGACTGAAGCTTTCTTT. Protein product: CSASFGASGTEAFF. The V gene is TRBV20-1, the J gene TRBJ1-1, with D possibly TRBD1 on 5 matching bases. Germline V gives CDR1 DFQATT, CDR2 SNEGSKA (reference sequence). The CDR3 spans 14 residues. V was cut by 3 bases and J by 5 bases, with 16 bases left in between.

The J gene is TRBJ1-1, the V gene TRBV23-1; D gene ambiguous. TRBV23-1 falls under the ORF class, with uncertain function. Trimming took 0 bases from V and 1 from J, leaving 6 bases between them. The CDR3 totals 14 residues. The CDR3 loop is CASSQSGENTEAFF. The DNA of the CDR3 is TGCGCCAGCAGTCAATCTGGAGAGAACACTGAAGCTTTCTTT.

CDR3 in amino acids: CASSFSGDPLMGEQFF. The CDR3 DNA reads as TGTGCCAGCAGCTTTTCTGGGGATCCATTAATGGGTGAGCAGTTCTTC. V usage is TRBV7-3 and J usage is TRBJ2-1; D not certain. The CDR3 spans 16 residues. Trimming cost V 3 bases and J 9 bases, with 21 bases left between them. Germline V gene lookup returns CDR1 SGHTA and CDR2 FQGTGA.

This rearrangement joins TRBV2 to TRBJ1-1; 7 bases align to TRBD1. Trimming took 2 bases from V and 1 from J; bases not matched to a gene: 7. CDR1 and CDR2 (germline): SNHLY, FYNNEI. The CDR3 extends over 16 amino acids. This chain's CDR3 is CASSEWIGGANTEAFF. CDR3 in DNA: TGTGCCAGCAGTGAATGGATAGGGGGCGCGAACACTGAAGCTTTCTTT.

CDR3 sequence: CATTGLQNQPQHF. The CDR3 DNA follows: TGTGCCACCACGGGGTTACAGAATCAGCCCCAGCATTTT. The rearrangement links TRBV18 to TRBJ1-5, with no clear D. V lost 10 bases to trimming and J lost 4 bases, with 14 bases between them. The V gene's germline CDR1 is KGHSH and CDR2 LQKENI. There are 13 residues in the CDR3.

There are a few counts of this clone. J is TRBJ2-7 and V is TRBV15; 12 bases are a match to TRBD2. V lost 5 bases and J lost 5; bases outside the gene matches: 7. The germline CDR1 and CDR2 sequences are LNHNV and YYDKDF (reference sequence). The CDR3 covers 15 residues. The CDR3 sequence: CATSGRLAGVHEQYF. The CDR3, as DNA: TGTGCCACCAGCGGCAGACTAGCGGGAGTCCACGAGCAGTACTTC.

The chain is built from TRBV12-5 and TRBJ1-1; tentative D call: TRBD1 (5 bases). The CDR3 has 14 residues. Trimming shortened V by 1 base and J by 2 bases, and 8 bases separated the two germline ends. Germline V CDR1 and CDR2: LGHNT, FRNRAP. As DNA, the CDR3 is TGTGCTAGTGGTTTGGGTACAGGCAACACTGAAGCTTTCTTT. Translated: CASGLGTGNTEAFF.

The chain uses TRBV7-9 and TRBJ2-5, with 7 nucleotides matching TRBD1. Germline V CDR1 and CDR2: SEHNR, FQNEAQ (reference sequence). The CDR3 is made up of 14 amino acids. V shed 6 bases, J shed 2 bases, and the junction held 6 bases outside the gene matches. CDR3 DNA: TGTGCCAGCAGTTCCCGGACAGGTCAAGAGACCCAGTACTTC. Protein: CASSSRTGQETQYF.

J is TRBJ1-3 and V is TRBV24-1; TRBD1 is a possible D gene (6 bases). The CDR3 has 15 residues. Germline V gives CDR1 KGHDR, CDR2 SFDVKD. V was pared by 3 bases and J by 4 bases, with 12 bases between. CDR3 residues: CATSDPQGSGNTIYF. The CDR3 coding sequence is TGTGCCACCAGTGATCCACAGGGCTCCGGAAACACCATATATTTT.

This rearrangement joins TRBV2 to TRBJ1-3, with 9 bases lining up with TRBD1. Germline assignment: CDR1 SNHLY and CDR2 FYNNEI. V dropped 5 bases and J dropped 5; count of bases not matched to a gene: 7. The CDR3 is made up of 15 amino acids. The CDR3 coding sequence is TGTGCCAGCAGTAGGACAGGGGATCGCAGAAACACCATATATTTT. It specifies CASSRTGDRRNTIYF.